A selection of T cell receptor beta chains follows, all from one sample in a study of cytomegalovirus exposure and HLA in healthy donors. The method was immunoSEQ multiplex PCR; TCRdb's version includes in-frame clones alone and lacks a portion of them. In the table there are 150,000 to 180,000 clones, 65% to 90% of which are singletons. The source material was PBMCs. The origin of the receptors is a man younger than 30 in good health and CMV-seropositive. Both conserved end residues are part of each CDR3. Fields, in order: V gene, CDR3 protein.

TRBV14 | CASSQPGQGRGKLFF
TRBV10-2 | CASSESTTGDQPQHF
TRBV11-3 | CASSLQGTENIQYF
TRBV4-3 | CASSQDFGTSVYNEQFF
TRBV7-3 | CASSLAGTFTDTQYF
TRBV7-2 | CASSLEFRAGAGELFF
TRBV14 | CASSPDRGGYEQYF
TRBV9 | CASSVGVMAGPNTGELFF
TRBV19 | CASSIRGISGANVLTF
TRBV2 | CASSEGRPHYGYTF
TRBV7-2 | CASSITGTTNTGELFF
TRBV30 | CAWRRGGSGSTEAFF
TRBV5-5 | CASSLTLAGGQETQYF
TRBV7-2 | CASSPRTGGGNTIYF
TRBV28 | CASSSGQEAHEQYF
TRBV9 | CASSFGTTGEGNIQYF
TRBV6-5 | CASSYSPDSSGELFF
TRBV15 | CATSRDRTPGNTIYF
TRBV30 | CAWSAWQVGTNEKLFF
TRBV2 | CAKGGGIADTQYF
TRBV11-2 | CASSPGLAGAVGELFF
TRBV6-5 | CASSQLAGASDTQYF
TRBV7-2 | CASSLETGGGGETQYF
TRBV27 | CASSLSAGNYEQYF
TRBV4-2 | CASSPSIAGGPQGEQFF
TRBV30 | CAWSGGGYGYTF
TRBV4-1 | CASSPTSGKLGEQYF
TRBV6-1 | CASSRQGGNEKLFF
TRBV19 | CASSPGGAEAFF
TRBV30 | CACRLAASYEQYF
TRBV5-8 | CASSSDRRNTDTQYF
TRBV7-2 | CASSFGTGTKSNYGYTF